This passage covers 25 T cell receptor beta chains from one sample sequenced in a study of cytomegalovirus exposure and HLA in healthy donors. Vbeta (60) and Jbeta (13) primers were used in the PCR. The repertoire was sequenced with immunoSEQ multiplex PCR; TCRdb's copy has only in-frame clones and lacks some. The table shows 110,000 to 150,000 clones, with roughly three quarters occurring only once. The sample taken for sequencing was PBMCs. The receptors were gathered from a man in his sixties in good health and CMV-seronegative.

J is TRBJ2-3 and V is TRBV30, with 10 bases fitting TRBD1. The CDR3 has 15 amino acids. CDR1 is GTSNPN, CDR2 SVGIG, per germline (reference sequence). J was trimmed by 0 bases and V by 3 bases; bases with no gene match: 3. CDR3 nucleotide sequence: TGTGCCTGGAGAAGGACAGGGGGAAGCACAGATACGCAGTATTTT. It yields the protein CAWRRTGGSTDTQYF.

The V gene is TRBV6-6, the J gene TRBJ2-2; 10 nucleotides match TRBD1. Germline lookup yields CDR1 MNHNY and CDR2 SVGAGI (reference sequence). V shed 2 bases, J shed 6 bases, and the junction held 3 bases outside the gene matches. CDR3 size: 15 residues. The CDR3 DNA sequence: TGTGCCAGCAGTTACGGGGACAGGGGATCCGGGGAGCTGTTTTTT. It translates to CASSYGDRGSGELFF.

This chain uses TRBV11-2 with TRBJ1-6, with D uncertain. Looked up from germline, CDR1 is SGHAT and CDR2 is FQNNGV. V was trimmed by 3 bases and J by 7 bases, leaving 4 bases between them. This CDR3 comprises 12 residues. The CDR3 DNA sequence: TGTGCCAGCAGCTTGCAGAATTCACCCCTCCACTTT. It codes for CASSLQNSPLHF.

This clone was observed a handful of times. The chain combines TRBV18 with TRBJ2-4; 7 bases match TRBD2. The CDR3 is made up of 15 amino acids. J was trimmed by 6 bases and V by 3 bases; bases with no gene match: 8. Germline CDR1 reads KGHSH; CDR2 reads LQKENI. The CDR3 DNA sequence: TGTGCCAGCTCACCGGCGGGAGAGGCGGGAAACATTCAGTACTTC. Translated: CASSPAGEAGNIQYF.

This clone was found a few times. V usage is TRBV11-2 and J usage is TRBJ2-3; no clear D gene. CDR1 is SGHAT, CDR2 FQNNGV, per germline. The CDR3 is 14 residues long. Trimming cost V 4 bases and J 3 bases, with 11 bases left between them. The CDR3 loop is CASSSKPETDTQYF. For the CDR3, the DNA is TGTGCCAGCAGCTCGAAACCAGAAACAGATACGCAGTATTTT.

The CDR3, as DNA: TGTGCCAGCAGCTTCGACAGGGGAACTAATGAAAAACTGTTTTTT. It yields the protein CASSFDRGTNEKLFF. The chain employs TRBV11-2 and TRBJ1-4; 8 bases fit TRBD1. Germline loops: CDR1 SGHAT, CDR2 FQNNGV. This CDR3 contains 15 residues. J was trimmed by 1 base and V by 3 bases; bases with no gene match: 1.

The CDR3 protein is CASSEPPDSKNIQYF. The CDR3 DNA follows: TGTGCCAGCAGTGAACCCCCGGACAGCAAAAACATTCAGTACTTC. This chain uses TRBV25-1 with TRBJ2-4, with D possibly matching TRBD1 (6 bases). From germline, CDR1 is MGHDK and CDR2 SYGVNS. The CDR3 spans 15 residues. The ends were cut back, 2 bases at V and 3 bases at J, with 11 bases in the middle.

This sequence joins TRBV4-1 and TRBJ2-5; the match to TRBD1 covers 9 bases. The closer fit of TRBJ2-7 to the DNA end suggests the J call may be wrong. The CDR3 has 16 residues. Germline-derived CDR1 and CDR2 are MGHRA and YSYEKL. Here the CDR3 DNA reads TGCGCCAGCAGCGGCACAGGGGGCTCTCACTCCTACGAGCAGTACTTC. As protein: CASSGTGGSHSYEQYF.

The V call is TRBV19, the J call TRBJ1-1; no reliable D call. The CDR3 is 15 residues long. The germline V gene has CDR1 LNHDA and CDR2 SQIVND (reference sequence). The V end lost 7 bases, the J end lost 0 bases, and 15 bases lay between the germline ends. The chain's CDR3 is CASISRRVVNTEAFF. The CDR3 nucleotides read TGTGCCAGTATTTCCAGGCGGGTGGTGAACACTGAAGCTTTCTTT.

This sequence joins TRBV10-3 and TRBJ2-1, with unresolved D. The CDR3 is 13 residues long. The germline V gene has CDR1 ENHRY and CDR2 SYGVKD. V was trimmed by 4 bases and J by 4 bases, leaving 8 bases between them. The chain's CDR3 is CAISVDSYNEQFF. The CDR3 nucleotides are TGTGCCATCAGTGTAGACTCGTACAATGAGCAGTTCTTC.

This clone was detected once. J is TRBJ2-3 and V is TRBV30, with TRBD2 identical over 10 bases. The V gene's germline CDR1 is GTSNPN and CDR2 SVGIG (reference sequence). V trimming: 5 bases; J trimming: 1 base; junction bases outside the gene matches: 15. The CDR3 loop spans 18 amino acids. The CDR3 sequence is CAWGGTSGKGMGTDTQYF. The CDR3 coding sequence is TGTGCCTGGGGGGGCACTAGCGGGAAAGGCATGGGCACAGATACGCAGTATTTT.

The V and J genes are TRBV7-3 and TRBJ1-5; 8 positions agree with TRBD1. Germline V gives CDR1 SGHTA, CDR2 FQGTGA. V dropped 2 bases and J dropped 7; count of bases not matched to a gene: 1. CDR3 length: 13 residues. For the CDR3, the DNA is TGTGCCAGCAGCTTAGACAGGGGACAGCCCCAGCATTTT. This translates into CASSLDRGQPQHF.

This clone has only a few counts. The chain has TRBV5-1 and TRBJ2-7, with TRBD1 identical over 7 bases. This CDR3 has 12 residues. V was pared by 7 bases and J by 6 bases, with 7 bases of the junction left unmatched. From germline, CDR1 is SGHRS and CDR2 YFSETQ. CDR3 region: CASVDRAGEQYF. The CDR3, as DNA: TGCGCCAGCGTCGACAGGGCAGGCGAGCAGTACTTC.

The V gene is TRBV6-1, the J gene TRBJ2-3; 7 nucleotides line up with TRBD2. This CDR3 is built from 15 residues. Germline V CDR1 and CDR2: MNHNS, SASEGT. V was clipped by 6 bases and J by 1 base; unmatched bases: 7. CDR3 nucleotide sequence: TGTGCCAGCAGAAGACTAGCCGGGGGCACAGATACGCAGTATTTT. This gives the protein CASRRLAGGTDTQYF.

This clone was counted a few times. The chain links TRBV25-1 to TRBJ2-7; the D is unclear. V lost 4 bases and J 5 bases, leaving 15 bases between the germline ends. CDR1 MGHDK and CDR2 SYGVNS come from the germline V gene. There are 14 residues in the CDR3. The CDR3: CASSVYTSDNEQYF. CDR3 DNA sequence: TGTGCCAGCAGTGTATATACGTCTGACAACGAGCAGTACTTC.

This chain joins TRBV27 and TRBJ1-5; D ambiguous. Trimming shortened V by 6 bases and J by 4 bases, and 16 bases separated the two germline ends. The CDR3 covers 15 residues. Germline loops: CDR1 MNHEY, CDR2 SMNVEV (reference sequence). The CDR3 nucleotides read TGTGCCAGCAGCCCACCCGGGTTCGCGAATCAGCCCCAGCATTTT. This encodes CASSPPGFANQPQHF.

The CDR3 nucleotides are TGTGCCAGCAGCCGGTTTAGTCAAGAGACCCAGTACTTC. Translating it yields CASSRFSQETQYF. The V call is TRBV7-2, the J call TRBJ2-5; D remains ambiguous. From germline, CDR1 is SGHTA and CDR2 FQGNSA. The CDR3 is 13 residues long. V was clipped by 5 bases and J by 2 bases, with 9 bases between them.

This clone has just a few counts. The CDR3, as DNA: TGTGCCAGCAGCTTGGAGCAGGCGAGCTCTGGAAACACCATATATTTT. Translated, it gives CASSLEQASSGNTIYF. The rearrangement links TRBV5-6 to TRBJ1-3; D gene unclear. Trimming pared 0 bases from V and 0 bases from J, leaving 10 bases between. The CDR3 loop spans 16 amino acids. The germline V gene has CDR1 SGHDT and CDR2 YYEEEE. Full variable domain (missing parts from reference TRBV5-6 and TRBJ1-3): DAGVTQSPTHLIKTRGQQVTLRCSPKSGHDTVSWYQQALGQGPQFIFQYYEEEERQRGNFPDRFSGHQFPNYSSELNVNALLLGDSALYLCASSLEQASSGNTIYFGEGSWLTVV.

This clone was recorded only once. The V gene is TRBV9, the J gene TRBJ1-6, with no clear D. The V and J ends lost 1 base and 6 bases respectively, with 8 bases between them. The CDR3 contains 14 residues. CDR1 SGDLS and CDR2 YYNGEE come from the germline V gene. CDR3 residues: CASSVRGINSPLHF. DNA for the CDR3: TGTGCCAGCAGCGTAAGAGGGATTAATTCACCCCTCCACTTT.

J is TRBJ2-1 and V is TRBV4-2; 9 bases are shared with TRBD2. CDR3 length: 16 amino acids. Germline CDR1 reads LGHNA; CDR2 reads YNFKEQ. In nucleotides, the CDR3 is TGTGCTTCGAAACCAATAGCGGGAGCCTCCTACAATGAGCAGTTCTTC. The encoded protein is CASKPIAGASYNEQFF.

V gene TRBV7-3 combines with J gene TRBJ2-3; 7 positions agree with TRBD2. Germline CDR1 SGHTA, CDR2 FQGTGA. V was pared by 1 base and J by 4 bases, with 8 bases of the junction left unmatched. The CDR3 covers 16 residues. The CDR3 here is CASSLMGLGGADTQYF. The CDR3 DNA follows: TGTGCCAGCAGCTTAATGGGGCTTGGGGGGGCAGATACGCAGTATTTT.

This clone was picked up a small number of times. The chain has TRBV6-6 and TRBJ1-1; the D is unclear. V gave up 7 bases and J gave up 0 bases, with 18 bases separating them. There are 16 residues in the CDR3. From germline, CDR1 is MNHNY and CDR2 SVGAGI (reference sequence). CDR3 nucleotides: TGTGCCAGCACCTCTGCTCGAGGCGTCATGAACACTGAAGCTTTCTTT. Amino acids: CASTSARGVMNTEAFF.

This sequence joins TRBV5-1 and TRBJ2-7; 10 nucleotides line up with TRBD1. The CDR3 is made up of 16 amino acids. CDR1 SGHRS and CDR2 YFSETQ come from the germline V gene. The V gene end was trimmed by 4 bases and the J gene end by 1 base; junction bases not matched to a gene: 8. CDR3 nucleotides: TGCGCCAGCAGCCCTCTACCGGGACAGGGGTCCTACGAGCAGTACTTC. This gives the protein CASSPLPGQGSYEQYF.

The V gene is TRBV6-1, the J gene TRBJ1-2, with 8 bases matching TRBD1. CDR3 length: 14 residues. Looked up from germline, CDR1 is MNHNS and CDR2 is SASEGT. After removal of 4 bases from V and 5 bases from J, the junction contained 6 bases not matched to a gene. The CDR3, as DNA: TGTGCCAGCAGTGTGGACAGGGAACTATATGGCTACACCTTC. As protein: CASSVDRELYGYTF.

The chain joins TRBV18 to TRBJ1-2, with D possibly TRBD1 on 6 matching bases. This CDR3 comprises 17 residues. Trimming removed 2 bases at V and 2 bases at J, with 18 bases between. CDR1 is KGHSH and CDR2 is LQKENI in the germline V gene. This CDR3 is CASSPGGQQGLNYGYTF. CDR3 DNA sequence: TGTGCCAGCTCACCAGGTGGGCAACAGGGTCTAAACTATGGCTACACCTTC.